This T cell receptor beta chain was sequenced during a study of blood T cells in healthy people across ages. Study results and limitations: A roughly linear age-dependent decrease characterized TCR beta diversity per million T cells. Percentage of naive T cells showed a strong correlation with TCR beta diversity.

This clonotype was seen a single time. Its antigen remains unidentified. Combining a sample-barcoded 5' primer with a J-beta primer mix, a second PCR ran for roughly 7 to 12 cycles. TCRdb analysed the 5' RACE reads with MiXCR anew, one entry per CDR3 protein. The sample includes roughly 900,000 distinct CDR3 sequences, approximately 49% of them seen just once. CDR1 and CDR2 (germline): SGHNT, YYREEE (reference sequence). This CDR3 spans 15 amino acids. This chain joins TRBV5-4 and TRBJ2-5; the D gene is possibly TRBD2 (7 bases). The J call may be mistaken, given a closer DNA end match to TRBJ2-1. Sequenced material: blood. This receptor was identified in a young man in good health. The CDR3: CASSFKTGGQETQFF. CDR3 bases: TGTGCCAGCAGCTTCAAGACGGGGGGACAAGAGACCCAGTTCTTC.